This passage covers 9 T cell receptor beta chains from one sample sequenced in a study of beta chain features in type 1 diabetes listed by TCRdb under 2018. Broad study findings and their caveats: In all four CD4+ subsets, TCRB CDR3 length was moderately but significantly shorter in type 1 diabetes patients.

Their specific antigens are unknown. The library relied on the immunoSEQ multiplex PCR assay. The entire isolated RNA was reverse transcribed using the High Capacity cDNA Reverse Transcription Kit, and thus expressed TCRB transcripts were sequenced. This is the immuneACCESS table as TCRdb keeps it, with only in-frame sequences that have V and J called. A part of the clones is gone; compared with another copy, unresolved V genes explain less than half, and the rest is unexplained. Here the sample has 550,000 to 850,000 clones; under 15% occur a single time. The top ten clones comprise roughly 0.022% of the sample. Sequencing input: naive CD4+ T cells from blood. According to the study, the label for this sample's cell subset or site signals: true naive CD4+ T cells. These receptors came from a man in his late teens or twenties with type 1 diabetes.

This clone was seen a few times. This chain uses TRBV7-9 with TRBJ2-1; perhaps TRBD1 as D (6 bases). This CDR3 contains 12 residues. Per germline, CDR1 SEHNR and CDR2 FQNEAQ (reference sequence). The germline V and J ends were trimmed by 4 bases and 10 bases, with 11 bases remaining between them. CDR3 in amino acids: CASSSQGWEQFF. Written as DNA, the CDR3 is TGTGCCAGCAGCTCACAGGGATGGGAGCAGTTCTTC.

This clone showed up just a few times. The CDR3 coding sequence is TGTGCCAGCAGCCTGGGCAGGGGGGCGAGCACAGATACGCAGTATTTT. Translated: CASSLGRGASTDTQYF. The chain combines TRBV5-4 with TRBJ2-3, with D tentatively TRBD1 (7 bases). CDR1 is SGHNT and CDR2 is YYREEE in the germline V gene (reference sequence). The CDR3 covers 16 residues. V was clipped by 4 bases and J by 0 bases, with 15 bases between them.

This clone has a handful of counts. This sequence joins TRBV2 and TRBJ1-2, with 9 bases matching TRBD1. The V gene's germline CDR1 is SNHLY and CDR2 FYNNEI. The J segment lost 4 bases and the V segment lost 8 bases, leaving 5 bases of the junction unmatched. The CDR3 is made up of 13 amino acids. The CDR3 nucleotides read TGTGCCAGCGAGGGACAGGGAGTCTATGGCTACACCTTC. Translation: CASEGQGVYGYTF.

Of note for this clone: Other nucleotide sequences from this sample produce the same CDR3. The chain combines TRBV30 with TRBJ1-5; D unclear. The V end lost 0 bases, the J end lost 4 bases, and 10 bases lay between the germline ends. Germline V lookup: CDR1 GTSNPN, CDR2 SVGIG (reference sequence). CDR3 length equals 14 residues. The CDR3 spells CAWSVLGSNQPQHF. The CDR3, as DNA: TGTGCCTGGAGTGTACTCGGCAGTAATCAGCCCCAGCATTTT. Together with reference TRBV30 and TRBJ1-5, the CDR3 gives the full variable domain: SQTIHQWPATLVQPVGSPLSLECTVEGTSNPNLYWYRQAAGRGLQLLFYSVGIGQISSEVPQNLSASRPQDRQFILSSKKLLLSDSGFYLCAWSVLGSNQPQHFGDGTRLSIL.

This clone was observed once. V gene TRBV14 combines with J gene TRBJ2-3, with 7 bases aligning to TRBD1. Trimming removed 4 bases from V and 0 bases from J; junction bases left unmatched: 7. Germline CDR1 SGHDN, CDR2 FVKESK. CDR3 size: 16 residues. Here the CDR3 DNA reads TGTGCCAGCAGCCCACTCACAGGGGTCAGCACAGATACGCAGTATTTT. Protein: CASSPLTGVSTDTQYF.

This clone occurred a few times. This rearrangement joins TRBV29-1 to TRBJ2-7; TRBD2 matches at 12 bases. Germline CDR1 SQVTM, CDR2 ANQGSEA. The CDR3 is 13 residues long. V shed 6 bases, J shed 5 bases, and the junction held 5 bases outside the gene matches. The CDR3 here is CSVAGLAGHEQYF. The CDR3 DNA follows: TGCAGCGTAGCGGGACTAGCGGGCCACGAGCAGTACTTC.

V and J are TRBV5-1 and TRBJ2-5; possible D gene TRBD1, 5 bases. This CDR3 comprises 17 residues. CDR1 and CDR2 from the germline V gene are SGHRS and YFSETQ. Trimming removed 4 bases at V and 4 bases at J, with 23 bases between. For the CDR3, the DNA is TGCGCCAGCAGCAGACCGGCTGAGGACAACCAGGGAGAGACCCAGTACTTC. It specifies CASSRPAEDNQGETQYF. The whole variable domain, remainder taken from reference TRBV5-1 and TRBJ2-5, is KAGVTQTPRYLIKTRGQQVTLSCSPISGHRSVSWYQQTPGQGLQFLFEYFSETQRNKGNFPGRFSGRQFSNSRSEMNVSTLELGDSALYLCASSRPAEDNQGETQYFGPGTRLLVL.

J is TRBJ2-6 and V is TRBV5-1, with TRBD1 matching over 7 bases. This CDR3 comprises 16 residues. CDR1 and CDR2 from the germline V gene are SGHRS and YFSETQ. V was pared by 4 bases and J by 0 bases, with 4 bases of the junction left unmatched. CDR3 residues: CASSLGQSSGANVLTF. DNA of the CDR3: TGCGCCAGCAGCCTGGGACAGAGCTCTGGGGCCAACGTCCTGACTTTC.

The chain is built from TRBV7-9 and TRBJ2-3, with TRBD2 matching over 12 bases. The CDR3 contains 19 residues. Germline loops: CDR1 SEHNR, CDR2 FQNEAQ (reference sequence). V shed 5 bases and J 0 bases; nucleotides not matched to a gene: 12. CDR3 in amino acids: CASSNAWTSGVSSTDTQYF. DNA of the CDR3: TGTGCCAGCAGCAATGCGTGGACTAGCGGGGTGAGCAGCACAGATACGCAGTATTTT.